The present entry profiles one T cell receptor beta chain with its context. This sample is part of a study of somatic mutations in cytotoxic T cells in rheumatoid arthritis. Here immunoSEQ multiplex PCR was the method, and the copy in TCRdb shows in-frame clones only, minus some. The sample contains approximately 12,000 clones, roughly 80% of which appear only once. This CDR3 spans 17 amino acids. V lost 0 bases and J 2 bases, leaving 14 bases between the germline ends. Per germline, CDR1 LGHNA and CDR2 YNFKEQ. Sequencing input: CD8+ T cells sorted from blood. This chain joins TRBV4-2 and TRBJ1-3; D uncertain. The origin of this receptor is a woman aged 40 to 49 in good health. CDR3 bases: TGTGCCAGCAGCCAAGATTATGGGGTTGGCCCTGGAAACACCATATATTTT. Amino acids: CASSQDYGVGPGNTIYF.